The 3 T cell receptor beta chains in this list originate from one sample, sequenced in a study of T cells in Graves' hyperthyroidism and ophthalmopathy (dated by TCRdb to between 2018 and 2021). Library method: multiplex PCR. Sequenced on an Illumina HiSeq 2000. The TCR beta CDR3 regions were amplified from the RNA transcripts. A first-round RT-PCR of the TCR CDR3 used the HTBI primer set with the Qiagen OneStep RT-PCR kit. TCRdb reprocessed the public reads (quality trimming at Q25 with fastp, clone calling with MiXCR) and kept in-frame beta chains. Rows with a matching CDR3 protein are joined into one entry that keeps the most common DNA and genes. This sample comprises approximately 690,000 distinct CDR3 sequences, roughly 20% of them detected only once. The biggest ten clones account for 30% to 40% of the sample. Source material: blood. These receptors were collected from a man aged 25 to 40 with Graves' ophthalmopathy.

This clonotype was recorded at least ten times. CDR3 sequence (DNA): TGTGCCAGCAGCCCAGAGGGCCGCACTGAAGCTTTCTTT. Residues: CASSPEGRTEAFF. The chain employs TRBV7-9 and TRBJ1-1; D not resolved. Germline V gene data show CDR1 as SEHNR and CDR2 as FQNEAQ (reference sequence). The CDR3 is 13 residues long. Trimming pared 5 bases from V and 4 bases from J, leaving 11 bases between. Supplemented by reference TRBV7-9 and TRBJ1-1, the full variable domain reads DTGVSQNPRHKITKRGQNVTFRCDPISEHNRLYWYRQTLGQGPEFLTYFQNEAQLEKSRLLSDRFSAERPKGSFSTLEIQRTEQGDSAMYLCASSPEGRTEAFFGQGTRLTVV.

CDR3 residues: CASSWWDRETYEQYF. CDR3 nucleotides: TGTGCCAGCAGCTGGTGGGACAGGGAAACCTACGAGCAGTACTTC. This chain joins TRBV7-2 and TRBJ2-7; 9 bases fit TRBD1. The V and J ends lost 4 bases and 2 bases, in that order; junction bases with no gene match: 6. The CDR3 totals 15 residues. The germline gives CDR1 SGHTA, CDR2 FQGNSA.

The table lists this clonotype with many counts. The chain joins TRBV29-1 to TRBJ1-2, with D tentatively TRBD1 (6 bases). Germline V lookup: CDR1 SQVTM, CDR2 ANQGSEA. V lost 0 bases to trimming and J lost 3 bases, with 23 bases between them. The length of the CDR3 is 18 residues. The CDR3 loop reads CSVEDPRRGGHRDYGYTF. CDR3 sequence (DNA): TGCAGCGTTGAAGATCCTCGACGTGGGGGCCATCGGGACTATGGCTACACCTTC.